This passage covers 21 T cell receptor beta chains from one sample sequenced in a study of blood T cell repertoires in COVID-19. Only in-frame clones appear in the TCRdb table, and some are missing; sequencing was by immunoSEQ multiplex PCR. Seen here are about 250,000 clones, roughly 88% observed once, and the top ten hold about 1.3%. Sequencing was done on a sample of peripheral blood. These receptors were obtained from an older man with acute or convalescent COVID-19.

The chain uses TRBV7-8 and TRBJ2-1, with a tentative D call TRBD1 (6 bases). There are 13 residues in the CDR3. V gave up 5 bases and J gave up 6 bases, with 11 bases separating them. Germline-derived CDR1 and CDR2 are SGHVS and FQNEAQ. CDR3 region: CASSPQGINEQFF. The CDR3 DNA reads TGTGCCAGCAGCCCCCAGGGGATCAATGAGCAGTTCTTC.

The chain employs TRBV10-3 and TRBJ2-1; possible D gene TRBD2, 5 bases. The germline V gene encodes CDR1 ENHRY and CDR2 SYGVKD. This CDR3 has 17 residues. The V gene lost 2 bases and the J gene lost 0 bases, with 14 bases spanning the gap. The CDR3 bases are TGTGCCATCAGTGAGCGTAGGACGAGCGGCTCCTACAATGAGCAGTTCTTC. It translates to CAISERRTSGSYNEQFF.

CDR3 sequence: CASSLSYTGELFF. The CDR3 DNA reads as TGTGCCAGCAGCTTATCCTATACCGGGGAGCTGTTTTTT. This rearrangement joins TRBV11-1 to TRBJ2-2; D not resolved. CDR3 size: 13 residues. Trimming left V 2 bases short and J 5 bases short, with 6 bases between. Germline assignment: CDR1 SGHAT and CDR2 FQDESV (reference sequence).

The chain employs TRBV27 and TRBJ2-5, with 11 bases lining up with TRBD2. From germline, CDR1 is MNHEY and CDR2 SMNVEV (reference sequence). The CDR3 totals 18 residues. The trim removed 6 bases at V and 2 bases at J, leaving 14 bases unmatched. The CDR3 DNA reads TGTGCCAGCAGGAGGAGGGGGGGGACTAGCGGACTTCAAGAGACCCAGTACTTC. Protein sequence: CASRRRGGTSGLQETQYF.

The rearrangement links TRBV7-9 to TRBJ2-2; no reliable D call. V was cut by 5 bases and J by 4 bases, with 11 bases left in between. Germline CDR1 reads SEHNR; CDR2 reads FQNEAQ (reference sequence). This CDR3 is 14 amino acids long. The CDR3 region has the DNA TGTGCCAGCAGCAGTCTTGGGCTCACCGGGGAGCTGTTTTTT. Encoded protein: CASSSLGLTGELFF.

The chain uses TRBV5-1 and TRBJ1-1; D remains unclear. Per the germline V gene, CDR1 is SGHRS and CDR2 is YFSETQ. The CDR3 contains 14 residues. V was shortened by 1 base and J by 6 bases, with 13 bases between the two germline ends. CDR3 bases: TGCGCCAGCAGCTTGTATCCGTCGGGATCTGAAGCTTTCTTT. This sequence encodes CASSLYPSGSEAFF.

CDR3 protein: CASSLGGHNSYEQYF. For the CDR3, the DNA is TGTGCCAGCAGCTTAGGGGGGCACAACTCCTACGAGCAGTACTTC. The chain combines TRBV11-1 with TRBJ2-7, with TRBD1 as a possible D gene (6 bases). CDR1 SGHAT and CDR2 FQDESV come from the germline V gene (reference sequence). The CDR3 is 15 amino acids. The V end lost 1 base, the J end lost 0 bases, and 10 bases lay between the germline ends.

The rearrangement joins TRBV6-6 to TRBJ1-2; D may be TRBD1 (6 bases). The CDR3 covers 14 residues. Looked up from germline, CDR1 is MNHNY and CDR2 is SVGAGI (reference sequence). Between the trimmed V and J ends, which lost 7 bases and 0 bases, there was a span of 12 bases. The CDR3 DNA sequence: TGTGCCAGCATTAGGACAGCGCCTAACTATGGCTACACCTTC. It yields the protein CASIRTAPNYGYTF.

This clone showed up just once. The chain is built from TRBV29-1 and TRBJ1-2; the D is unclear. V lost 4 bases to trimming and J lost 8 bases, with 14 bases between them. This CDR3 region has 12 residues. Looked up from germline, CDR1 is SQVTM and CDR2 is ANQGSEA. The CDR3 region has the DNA TGCAGCGTTGTATCCCCCGGGGTGGGCTACACCTTC. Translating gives CSVVSPGVGYTF.

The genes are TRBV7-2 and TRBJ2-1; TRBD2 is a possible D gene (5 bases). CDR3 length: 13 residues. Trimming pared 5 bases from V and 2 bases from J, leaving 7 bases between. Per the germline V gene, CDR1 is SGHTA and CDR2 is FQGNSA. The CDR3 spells CASSGRTYNEQFF. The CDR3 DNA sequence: TGTGCCAGCAGCGGGAGAACCTACAATGAGCAGTTCTTC.

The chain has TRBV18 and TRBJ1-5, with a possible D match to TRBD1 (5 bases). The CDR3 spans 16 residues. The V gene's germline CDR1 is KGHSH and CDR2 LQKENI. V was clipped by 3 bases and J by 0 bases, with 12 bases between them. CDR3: CASSPAEGLSNQPQHF. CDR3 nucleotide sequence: TGTGCCAGCTCACCGGCGGAGGGACTTAGCAATCAGCCCCAGCATTTT.

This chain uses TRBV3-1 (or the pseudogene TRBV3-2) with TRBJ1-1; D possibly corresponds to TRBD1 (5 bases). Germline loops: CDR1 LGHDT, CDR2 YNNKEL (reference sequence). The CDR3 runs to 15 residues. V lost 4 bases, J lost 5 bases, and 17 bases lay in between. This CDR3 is CASSRFMGRGTEAFF. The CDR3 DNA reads TGTGCCAGCAGCCGTTTTATGGGCCGGGGGACTGAAGCTTTCTTT.

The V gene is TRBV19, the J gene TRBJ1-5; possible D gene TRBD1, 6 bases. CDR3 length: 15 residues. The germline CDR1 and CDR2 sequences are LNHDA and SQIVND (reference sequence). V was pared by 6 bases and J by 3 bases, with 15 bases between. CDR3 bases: TGTGCCAGTAGAGGGGGGGGTTTGATCAATCAGCCCCAGCATTTT. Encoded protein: CASRGGGLINQPQHF.

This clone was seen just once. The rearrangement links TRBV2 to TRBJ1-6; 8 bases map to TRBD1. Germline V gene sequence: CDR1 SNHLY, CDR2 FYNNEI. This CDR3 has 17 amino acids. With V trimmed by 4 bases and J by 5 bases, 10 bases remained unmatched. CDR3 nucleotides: TGTGCCAGCAGTGCCGTCGGCAGGGGGCGGGATAATTCACCCCTCCACTTT. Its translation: CASSAVGRGRDNSPLHF.

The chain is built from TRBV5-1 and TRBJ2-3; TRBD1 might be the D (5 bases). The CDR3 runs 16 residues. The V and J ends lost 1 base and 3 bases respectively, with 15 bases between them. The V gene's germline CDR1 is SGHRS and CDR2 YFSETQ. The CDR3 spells CASSLSPAGITDTQYF. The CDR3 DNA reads TGCGCCAGCAGCTTGAGCCCCGCAGGGATTACAGATACGCAGTATTTT.

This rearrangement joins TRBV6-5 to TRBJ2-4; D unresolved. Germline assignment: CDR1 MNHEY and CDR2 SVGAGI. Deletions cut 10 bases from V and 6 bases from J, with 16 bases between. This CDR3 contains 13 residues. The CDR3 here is CATHSPGPNIQYF. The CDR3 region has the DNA TGTGCCACCCATAGTCCAGGCCCAAACATTCAGTACTTC.

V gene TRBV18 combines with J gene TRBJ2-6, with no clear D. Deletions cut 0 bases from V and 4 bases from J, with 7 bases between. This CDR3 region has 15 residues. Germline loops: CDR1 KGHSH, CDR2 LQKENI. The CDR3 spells CASSPPGLGANVLTF. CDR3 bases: TGTGCCAGCTCACCACCGGGCCTGGGGGCCAACGTCCTGACTTTC.

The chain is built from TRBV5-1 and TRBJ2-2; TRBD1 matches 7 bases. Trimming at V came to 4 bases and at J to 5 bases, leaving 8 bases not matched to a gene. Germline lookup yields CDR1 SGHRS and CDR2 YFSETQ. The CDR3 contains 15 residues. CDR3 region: CASSNRDRYTGELFF. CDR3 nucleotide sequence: TGCGCCAGCAGCAATCGGGACAGATATACCGGGGAGCTGTTTTTT.

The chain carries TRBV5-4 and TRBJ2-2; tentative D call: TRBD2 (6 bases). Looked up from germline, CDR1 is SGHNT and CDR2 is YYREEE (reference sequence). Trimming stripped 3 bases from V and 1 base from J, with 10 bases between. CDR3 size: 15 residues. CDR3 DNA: TGTGCCAGCAGCTCGGGACTCTTGAACACCGGGGAGCTGTTTTTT. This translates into CASSSGLLNTGELFF.

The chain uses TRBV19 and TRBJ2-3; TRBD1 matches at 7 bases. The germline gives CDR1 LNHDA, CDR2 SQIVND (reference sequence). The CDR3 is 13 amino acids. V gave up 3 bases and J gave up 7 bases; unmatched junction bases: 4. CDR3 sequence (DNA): TGTGCCAGTAGTATTAGGGACAGTAATACGCAGTATTTT. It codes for CASSIRDSNTQYF.

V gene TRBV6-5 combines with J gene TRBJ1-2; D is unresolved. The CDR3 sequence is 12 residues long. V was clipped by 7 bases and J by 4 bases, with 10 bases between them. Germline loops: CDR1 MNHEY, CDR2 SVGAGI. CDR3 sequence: CASISTAYGYTF. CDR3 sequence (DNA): TGTGCCAGCATCAGTACAGCCTATGGCTACACCTTC.